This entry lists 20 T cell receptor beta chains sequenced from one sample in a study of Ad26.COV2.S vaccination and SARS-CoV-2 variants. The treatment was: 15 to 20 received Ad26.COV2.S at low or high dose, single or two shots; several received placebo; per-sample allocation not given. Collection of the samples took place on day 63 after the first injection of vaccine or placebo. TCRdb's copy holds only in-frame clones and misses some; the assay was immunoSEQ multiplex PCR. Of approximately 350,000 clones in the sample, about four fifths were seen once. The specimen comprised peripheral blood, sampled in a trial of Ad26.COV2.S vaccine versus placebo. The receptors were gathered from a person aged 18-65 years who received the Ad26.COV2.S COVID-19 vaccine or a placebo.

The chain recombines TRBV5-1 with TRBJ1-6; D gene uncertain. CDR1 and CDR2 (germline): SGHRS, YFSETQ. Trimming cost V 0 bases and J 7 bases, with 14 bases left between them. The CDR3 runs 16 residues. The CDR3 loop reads CASSLDHNGGNSPLHF. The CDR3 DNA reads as TGCGCCAGCAGCTTGGATCACAATGGCGGCAATTCACCCCTCCACTTT.

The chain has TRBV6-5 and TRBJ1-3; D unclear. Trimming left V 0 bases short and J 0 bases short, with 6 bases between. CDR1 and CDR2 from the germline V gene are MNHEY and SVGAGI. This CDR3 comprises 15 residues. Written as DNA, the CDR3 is TGTGCCAGCAGTTACTCGAGGGACTCTGGAAACACCATATATTTT. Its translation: CASSYSRDSGNTIYF.

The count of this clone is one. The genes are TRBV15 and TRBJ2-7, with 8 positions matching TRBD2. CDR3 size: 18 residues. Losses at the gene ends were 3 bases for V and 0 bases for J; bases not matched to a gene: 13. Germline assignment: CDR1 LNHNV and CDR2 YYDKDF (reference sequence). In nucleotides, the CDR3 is TGTGCCACCAGCAGGGGCCCACCCCGGGGGGGATACTCCTACGAGCAGTACTTC. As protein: CATSRGPPRGGYSYEQYF.

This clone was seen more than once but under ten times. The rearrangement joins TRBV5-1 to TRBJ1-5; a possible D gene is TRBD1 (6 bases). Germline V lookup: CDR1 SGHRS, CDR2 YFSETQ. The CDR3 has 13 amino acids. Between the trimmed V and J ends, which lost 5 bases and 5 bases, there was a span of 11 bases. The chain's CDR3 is CASSWTVDQPQHF. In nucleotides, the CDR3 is TGCGCCAGCAGTTGGACAGTGGATCAGCCCCAGCATTTT. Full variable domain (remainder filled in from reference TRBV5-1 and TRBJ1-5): KAGVTQTPRYLIKTRGQQVTLSCSPISGHRSVSWYQQTPGQGLQFLFEYFSETQRNKGNFPGRFSGRQFSNSRSEMNVSTLELGDSALYLCASSWTVDQPQHFGDGTRLSIL.

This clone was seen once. The CDR3 region has the DNA TGTGCCTCCACGCAAGTAACCGGGACAGCCAAAAGCTCCTACGAGCAGTACTTC. It codes for CASTQVTGTAKSSYEQYF. The chain recombines TRBV7-2 with TRBJ2-7; 7 bases fit TRBD1. The trim removed 11 bases at V and 0 bases at J, leaving 22 bases unmatched. This CDR3 has 18 amino acids. Germline-derived CDR1 and CDR2 are SGHTA and FQGNSA.

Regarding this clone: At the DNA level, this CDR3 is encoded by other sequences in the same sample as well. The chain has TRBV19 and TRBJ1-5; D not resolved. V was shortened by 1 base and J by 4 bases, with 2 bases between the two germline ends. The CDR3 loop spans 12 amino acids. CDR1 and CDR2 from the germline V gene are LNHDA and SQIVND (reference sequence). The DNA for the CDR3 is TGTGCCAGTAGTATAGGTAATCAGCCCCAGCATTTT. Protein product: CASSIGNQPQHF. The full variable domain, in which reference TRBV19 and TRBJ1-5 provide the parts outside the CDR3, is DGGITQSPKYLFRKEGQNVTLSCEQNLNHDAMYWYRQDPGQGLRLIYYSQIVNDFQKGDIAEGYSVSREKKESFPLTVTSAQKNPTAFYLCASSIGNQPQHFGDGTRLSIL.

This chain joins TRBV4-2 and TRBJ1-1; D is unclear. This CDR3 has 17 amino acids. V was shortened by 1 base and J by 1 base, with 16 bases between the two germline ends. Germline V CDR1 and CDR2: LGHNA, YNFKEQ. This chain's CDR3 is CASSQGPKQTGNTEAFF. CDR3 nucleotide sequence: TGTGCCAGCAGCCAAGGCCCCAAACAGACCGGGAACACTGAAGCTTTCTTT.

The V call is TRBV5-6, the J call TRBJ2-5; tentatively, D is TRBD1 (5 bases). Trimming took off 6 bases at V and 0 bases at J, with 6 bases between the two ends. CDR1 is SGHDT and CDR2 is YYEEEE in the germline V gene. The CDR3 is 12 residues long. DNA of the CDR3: TGTGCCAGCAACAGGTACCAAGAGACCCAGTACTTC. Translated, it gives CASNRYQETQYF.

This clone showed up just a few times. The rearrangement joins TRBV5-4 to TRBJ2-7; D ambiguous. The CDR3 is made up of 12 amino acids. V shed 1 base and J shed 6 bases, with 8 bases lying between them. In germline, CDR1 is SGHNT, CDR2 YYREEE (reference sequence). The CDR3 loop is CASSLLPLEQYF. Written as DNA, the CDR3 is TGTGCCAGCAGCTTGTTGCCTCTCGAGCAGTACTTC.

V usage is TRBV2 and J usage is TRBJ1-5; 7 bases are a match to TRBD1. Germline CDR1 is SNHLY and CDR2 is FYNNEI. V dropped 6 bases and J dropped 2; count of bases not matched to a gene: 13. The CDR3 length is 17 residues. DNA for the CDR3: TGTGCCAGCAGCGACGGGACAGTACTTCTCGGCAATCAGCCCCAGCATTTT. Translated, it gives CASSDGTVLLGNQPQHF.

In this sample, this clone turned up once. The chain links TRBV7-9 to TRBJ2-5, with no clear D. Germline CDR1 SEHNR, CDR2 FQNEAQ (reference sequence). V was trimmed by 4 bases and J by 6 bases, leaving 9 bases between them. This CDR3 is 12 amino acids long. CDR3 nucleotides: TGTGCCAGCAGCTCCAGAGTCCAGACCCAGTACTTC. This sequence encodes CASSSRVQTQYF.

CDR3 amino acids: CASSQGMGLDIGNTIYF. The CDR3 DNA reads as TGTGCCAGCAGCCAAGGAATGGGCCTAGATATTGGAAACACCATATATTTT. The genes are TRBV3-1 (or the pseudogene TRBV3-2) and TRBJ1-3; D not resolved. The CDR3 runs 17 residues. V lost 1 base, J lost 3 bases, and 16 bases lay in between. Germline CDR1 reads LGHDT; CDR2 reads YNNKEL (reference sequence).

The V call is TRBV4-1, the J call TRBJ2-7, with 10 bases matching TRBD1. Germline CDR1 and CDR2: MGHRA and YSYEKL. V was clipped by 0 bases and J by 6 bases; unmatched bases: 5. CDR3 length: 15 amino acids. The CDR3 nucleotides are TGCGCCAGCAGCCAAGATTCAGGGACAGGGGTCGAGCAGTACTTC. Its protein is CASSQDSGTGVEQYF.

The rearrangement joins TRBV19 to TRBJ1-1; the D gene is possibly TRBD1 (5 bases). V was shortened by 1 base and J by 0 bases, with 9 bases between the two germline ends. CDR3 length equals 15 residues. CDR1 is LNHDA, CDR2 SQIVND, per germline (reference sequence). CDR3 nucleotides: TGTGCCAGTAGTATAGCAGGCAGGGTGAACACTGAAGCTTTCTTT. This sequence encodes CASSIAGRVNTEAFF. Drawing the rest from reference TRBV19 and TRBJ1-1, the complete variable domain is DGGITQSPKYLFRKEGQNVTLSCEQNLNHDAMYWYRQDPGQGLRLIYYSQIVNDFQKGDIAEGYSVSREKKESFPLTVTSAQKNPTAFYLCASSIAGRVNTEAFFGQGTRLTVV.

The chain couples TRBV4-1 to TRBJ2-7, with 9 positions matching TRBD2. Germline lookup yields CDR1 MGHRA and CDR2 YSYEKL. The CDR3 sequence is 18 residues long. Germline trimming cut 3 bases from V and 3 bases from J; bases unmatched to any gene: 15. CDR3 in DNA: TGCGCCAGCAGCCAGAATGGGGCGGCGGGAGGGCCAGACTACGAGCAGTACTTC. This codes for CASSQNGAAGGPDYEQYF.

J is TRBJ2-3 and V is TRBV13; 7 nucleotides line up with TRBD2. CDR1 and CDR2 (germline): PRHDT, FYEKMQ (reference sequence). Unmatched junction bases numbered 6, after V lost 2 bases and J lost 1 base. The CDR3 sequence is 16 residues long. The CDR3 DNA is TGTGCCAGCAGCTTAACGGAGCGGGGCGGCACAGATACGCAGTATTTT. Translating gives CASSLTERGGTDTQYF.

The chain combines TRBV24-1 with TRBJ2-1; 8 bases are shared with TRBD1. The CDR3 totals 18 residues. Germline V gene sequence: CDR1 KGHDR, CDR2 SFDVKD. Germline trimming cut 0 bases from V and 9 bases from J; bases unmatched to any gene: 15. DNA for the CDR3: TGTGCCACCAGTGATTTGCAAGGAGGACAGGGCTTTTCAGGTGAGCAGTTCTTC. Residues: CATSDLQGGQGFSGEQFF.

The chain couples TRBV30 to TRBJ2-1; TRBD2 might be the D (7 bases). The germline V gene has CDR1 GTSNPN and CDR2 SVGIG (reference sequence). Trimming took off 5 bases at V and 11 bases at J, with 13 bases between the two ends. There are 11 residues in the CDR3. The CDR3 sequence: CAWGGAEKQFF. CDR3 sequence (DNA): TGTGCCTGGGGGGGGGCGGAAAAGCAGTTCTTC.

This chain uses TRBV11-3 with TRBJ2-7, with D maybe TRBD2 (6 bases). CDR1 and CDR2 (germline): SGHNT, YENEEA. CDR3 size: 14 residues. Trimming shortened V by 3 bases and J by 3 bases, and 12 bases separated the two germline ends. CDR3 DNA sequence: TGTGCCAGCAGCTTTGGCGGGAAGGGCTACGAGCAGTACTTC. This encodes CASSFGGKGYEQYF.

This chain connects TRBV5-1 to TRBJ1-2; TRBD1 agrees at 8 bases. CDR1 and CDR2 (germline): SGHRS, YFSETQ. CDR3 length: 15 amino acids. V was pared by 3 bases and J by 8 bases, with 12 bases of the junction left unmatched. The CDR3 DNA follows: TGCGCCAGCAGCTCCATCGGACAGGGAGTAGAGGGCTACACCTTC. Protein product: CASSSIGQGVEGYTF.